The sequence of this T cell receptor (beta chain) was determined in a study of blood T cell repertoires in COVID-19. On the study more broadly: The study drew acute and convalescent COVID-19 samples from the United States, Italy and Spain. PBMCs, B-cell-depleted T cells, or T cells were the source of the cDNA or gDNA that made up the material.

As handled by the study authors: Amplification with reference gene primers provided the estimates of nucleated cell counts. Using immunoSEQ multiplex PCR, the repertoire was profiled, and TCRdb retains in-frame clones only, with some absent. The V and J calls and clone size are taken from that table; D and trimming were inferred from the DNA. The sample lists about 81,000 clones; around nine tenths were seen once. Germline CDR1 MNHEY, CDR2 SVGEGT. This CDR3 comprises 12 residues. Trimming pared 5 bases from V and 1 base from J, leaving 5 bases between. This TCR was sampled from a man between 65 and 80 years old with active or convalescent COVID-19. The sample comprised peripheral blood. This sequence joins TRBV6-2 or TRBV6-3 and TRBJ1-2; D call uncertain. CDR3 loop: CASSTVNYGYTF. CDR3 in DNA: TGTGCCAGCAGTACGGTTAACTATGGCTACACCTTC.